The 4 T cell receptor beta chains given below trace back to one sample, sequenced in a study of T-cell reconstitution after alpha-beta-depleted transplantation in children. For TCRbeta, the library was prepared with unique molecular identifiers. One entry per CDR3 protein, called by TCRdb with MiXCR from the PCR reads. The sample has 450,000 to 600,000 distinct CDR3 sequences, 13% seen once. The sample consisted of PBMCs, mostly from graft donor cells, taken 360 days after TCRalphabeta/CD19-depleted stem cell transplant. The receptors shown here come from a male patient between 10 and 17 years old who had a stem cell transplant for acute myeloid leukemia, so the T cells may come from the graft donor.

V gene TRBV28 combines with J gene TRBJ2-6, with 7 bases identical to TRBD1. V shed 7 bases and J 9 bases; nucleotides not matched to a gene: 9. Germline V gene lookup returns CDR1 MDHEN and CDR2 SYDVKM. This CDR3 spans 14 amino acids. This CDR3 reads CASTNPGQVNVLTF. DNA for the CDR3: TGTGCCAGCACCAACCCCGGACAGGTCAACGTCCTGACTTTC.

This clonotype has ten or more counts. The J gene is TRBJ2-5, the V gene TRBV3-1; 9 bases map to TRBD2. Germline CDR1 LGHDT, CDR2 YNNKEL (reference sequence). V lost 0 bases to trimming and J lost 2 bases; unmatched junction nucleotides: 13. The CDR3 spans 19 residues. For the CDR3, the DNA is TGTGCCAGCAGCCAAGAACTAAGGGCGGGGGGGAGAGCTCAAGAGACCCAGTACTTC. Encoded protein: CASSQELRAGGRAQETQYF.

This clonotype has ten or more counts. The chain uses TRBV7-2 and TRBJ2-1; 9 bases map to TRBD2. The CDR3 length is 17 residues. V shed 0 bases, J shed 0 bases, and the junction held 3 bases outside the gene matches. Germline-derived CDR1 and CDR2 are SGHTA and FQGNSA. CDR3 in amino acids: CASSLASSGASYNEQFF. The CDR3 DNA is TGTGCCAGCAGCTTAGCGTCTAGCGGGGCCTCCTACAATGAGCAGTTCTTC.

The chain carries TRBV24-1 and TRBJ2-1, with 9 bases identical to TRBD1. J was trimmed by 6 bases and V by 4 bases; bases with no gene match: 12. This CDR3 contains 17 residues. CDR1 and CDR2 from the germline V gene are KGHDR and SFDVKD. The CDR3 sequence is CATSDPGQGGGSNEQFF. The CDR3 DNA reads as TGTGCCACCAGTGACCCGGGACAGGGAGGAGGGTCCAATGAGCAGTTCTTC.